This TCR beta chain comes out of a study of blood T cell repertoires in COVID-19. Across the whole study: T cells, B-cell-depleted T cells, or PBMCs supplied cDNA or gDNA.

In the original analysis: Amplification of reference gene primers provided the estimated nucleated cell counts. Sequencing used immunoSEQ multiplex PCR; TCRdb keeps in-frame clones, though not all of them. That table gives V, J and clone size, and the DNA gave D and trimming. This sample has more than 300,000 clones, with around 90% found just once. Patients at the Seattle site were enrolled during active infection and followed longitudinally. This CDR3 spans 16 amino acids. Trimming shortened V by 0 bases and J by 6 bases, and 18 bases separated the two germline ends. CDR1 and CDR2 (germline): SGDLS, YYNGEE.

The receptor was isolated from a woman between 35 and 50 years old with COVID-19, enrolled during active disease. The specimen was peripheral blood. V is TRBV9 and J is TRBJ1-1, with D tentatively TRBD1 (6 bases). The DNA for the CDR3 is TGTGCCAGCAGCGTAGGTCCTCGGGGGGCGTTGTCTGAAGCTTTCTTT. This sequence encodes CASSVGPRGALSEAFF.